The 30 T cell receptor beta chains presented below share a single source sample, sequenced in a study of radiotherapy plus CTLA-4 blockade in lung cancer. Profiling relied on immunoSEQ multiplex PCR, and the TCRdb table lists in-frame clones only, not all of them. The profile covers approximately 97,000 clones, with roughly 85% appearing a single time and roughly 0.85% taken by the ten largest. The material sequenced was peripheral blood, taken from a patient treated with radiotherapy plus ipilimumab. The receptor source for this set is a human donor with non-small cell lung cancer who had stable disease on radiotherapy plus ipilimumab.

V gene TRBV4-1 combines with J gene TRBJ1-3, with D perhaps matching TRBD1 (5 bases). The V gene's germline CDR1 is MGHRA and CDR2 YSYEKL. The CDR3 is made up of 17 amino acids. V was shortened by 4 bases and J by 2 bases, with 18 bases between the two germline ends. DNA for the CDR3: TGCGCCAGCAGCCCCAGGTCCCGGGACGCGACTGGAAACACCATATATTTT. Its translation is CASSPRSRDATGNTIYF.

This rearrangement joins TRBV29-1 to TRBJ2-3, with TRBD2 as a possible D gene (6 bases). The V and J ends lost 7 bases and 4 bases respectively, with 6 bases between them. The CDR3 sequence is 10 residues long. Germline V lookup: CDR1 SQVTM, CDR2 ANQGSEA. CDR3 protein: CSAGADTQYF. The DNA for the CDR3 is TGCAGCGCGGGGGCAGATACGCAGTATTTT.

The chain is built from TRBV7-2 and TRBJ2-3; D uncertain. Per germline, CDR1 SGHTA and CDR2 FQGNSA. Trimming removed 4 bases at V and 3 bases at J, with 11 bases between. The CDR3 length is 14 residues. The CDR3 DNA is TGTGCCAGCAGCTCATATTTGGGTACAGATACGCAGTATTTT. Its protein product is CASSSYLGTDTQYF.

This rearrangement joins TRBV19 to TRBJ1-1, with 8 positions matching TRBD1. This CDR3 is built from 13 residues. Trimming removed 6 bases from V and 1 base from J; junction bases left unmatched: 1. Germline V gene lookup returns CDR1 LNHDA and CDR2 SQIVND (reference sequence). CDR3 sequence (DNA): TGTGCCAGTAGAGACAGGGGGAACACTGAAGCTTTCTTT. Its protein is CASRDRGNTEAFF.

The rearrangement links TRBV2 to TRBJ1-4; tentative D call: TRBD1 (6 bases). The V and J ends lost 8 bases and 6 bases respectively, with 19 bases between them. Germline CDR1 reads SNHLY; CDR2 reads FYNNEI. The CDR3 is made up of 15 amino acids. DNA for the CDR3: TGTGCCAGCCGCGGATACAGGGCTGGGGATGAAAAACTGTTTTTT. Protein sequence: CASRGYRAGDEKLFF.

The J gene is TRBJ2-5, the V gene TRBV27; 11 positions agree with TRBD1. V lost 5 bases, J lost 7 bases, and 9 bases stayed unmatched. Germline CDR1 is MNHEY and CDR2 is SMNVEV (reference sequence). The CDR3 runs to 15 residues. CDR3 in amino acids: CASSPRTGGQMTQYF. The CDR3 bases are TGTGCCAGCAGTCCCAGGACAGGGGGCCAGATGACCCAGTACTTC.

V usage is TRBV18 and J usage is TRBJ2-1; TRBD2 matches at 8 bases. Germline trimming cut 5 bases from V and 9 bases from J; bases unmatched to any gene: 15. CDR3 length equals 16 residues. Germline values: CDR1 KGHSH, CDR2 LQKENI. The CDR3 nucleotides read TGTGCCAGCTCAACACAACCCGGGACTAGGGGGAGTGAGCAGTTCTTC. Residues: CASSTQPGTRGSEQFF.

This chain joins TRBV29-1 and TRBJ1-1; D gene ambiguous. This CDR3 has 12 amino acids. The germline V and J ends were trimmed by 7 bases and 1 base, with 10 bases remaining between them. Germline values: CDR1 SQVTM, CDR2 ANQGSEA. DNA for the CDR3: TGCAGCGGCCGGTCGGGGAACACTGAAGCTTTCTTT. Translated: CSGRSGNTEAFF.

The chain combines TRBV27 with TRBJ1-1; D is possibly TRBD1 (5 bases). This CDR3 region has 16 residues. Germline V gives CDR1 MNHEY, CDR2 SMNVEV (reference sequence). Trimming left V 2 bases short and J 0 bases short, with 13 bases between. The CDR3 region is CASSLGRGSMNTEAFF. CDR3 nucleotides: TGTGCCAGCAGTTTAGGAAGGGGCAGCATGAACACTGAAGCTTTCTTT.

The rearrangement links TRBV25-1 to TRBJ1-1; 8 bases fit TRBD1. Germline lookup yields CDR1 MGHDK and CDR2 SYGVNS. The CDR3 consists of 14 residues. After removal of 6 bases from V and 5 bases from J, the junction contained 8 bases not matched to a gene. The CDR3 DNA sequence: TGTGCCAGCAGCGATACAGGGGGTAGAACTGAAGCTTTCTTT. Protein product: CASSDTGGRTEAFF.

The V gene is TRBV7-2, the J gene TRBJ2-2; D is possibly TRBD2 (8 bases). Between the trimmed V and J ends, which lost 5 bases and 4 bases, there was a span of 23 bases. Germline CDR1 reads SGHTA; CDR2 reads FQGNSA. The CDR3 loop spans 18 amino acids. CDR3 in amino acids: CASSPPRGRGAPTGELFF. The CDR3, as DNA: TGTGCCAGCAGCCCCCCGAGGGGGCGGGGGGCCCCCACCGGGGAGCTGTTTTTT.

This CDR3 reads CASSLGGGAREKLFF. The CDR3 bases are TGTGCCAGCAGCTTAGGAGGGGGCGCGCGAGAAAAACTGTTTTTT. The chain joins TRBV7-9 to TRBJ1-4, with TRBD1 matching over 7 bases. This CDR3 is 15 amino acids long. Germline V CDR1 and CDR2: SEHNR, FQNEAQ (reference sequence). The V segment lost 1 base and the J segment 8 bases; nucleotides outside the gene matches: 7.

The chain links TRBV10-2 to TRBJ1-5; 7 positions agree with TRBD1. The V and J ends lost 4 bases and 7 bases, in that order; junction bases with no gene match: 4. This CDR3 is built from 13 residues. Germline loops: CDR1 WSHSY, CDR2 SAAADI. The CDR3 is CASSGQGGQPQHF. CDR3 sequence (DNA): TGCGCCAGCAGTGGACAGGGAGGACAGCCCCAGCATTTT.

The V and J genes are TRBV7-9 and TRBJ1-4; 11 positions agree with TRBD1. From germline, CDR1 is SEHNR and CDR2 FQNEAQ (reference sequence). V lost 4 bases and J lost 7; bases outside the gene matches: 11. This CDR3 comprises 17 residues. CDR3 residues: CASSSGTGGTSGEKLFF. Here the CDR3 DNA reads TGTGCCAGCAGCTCCGGGACAGGGGGGACCTCTGGTGAAAAACTGTTTTTT.

This chain joins TRBV19 and TRBJ2-6; 10 bases map to TRBD1. This CDR3 has 17 amino acids. J lost 1 base, V lost 5 bases, and 5 bases had no gene match. In germline, CDR1 is LNHDA, CDR2 SQIVND (reference sequence). The CDR3 spells CASSLGTGASGANVLTF. In nucleotides, the CDR3 is TGTGCCAGTAGTCTCGGGACAGGGGCGTCTGGGGCCAACGTCCTGACTTTC.

This clone has just one count. The genes are TRBV2 and TRBJ2-7; D is uncertain. CDR3 length equals 10 residues. Per the germline V gene, CDR1 is SNHLY and CDR2 is FYNNEI. Trimming took 9 bases from V and 3 from J, leaving 6 bases between them. The CDR3 DNA reads TGTGCCAGTGCTAGCTACGAGCAGTACTTC. Its translation is CASASYEQYF. Full variable domain (missing parts from reference TRBV2 and TRBJ2-7): EPEVTQTPSHQVTQMGQEVILRCVPISNHLYFYWYRQILGQKVEFLVSFYNNEISEKSEIFDDQFSVERPDGSNFTLKIRSTKLEDSAMYFCASASYEQYFGPGTRLTVT.

This clone was seen only once. V and J are TRBV10-2 and TRBJ1-1, with no clear D. There are 14 residues in the CDR3. V was cut by 8 bases and J by 5 bases, with 18 bases left in between. Germline CDR1 WSHSY, CDR2 SAAADI. The CDR3 loop reads CASLEYTGITEAFF. The CDR3 bases are TGCGCCAGCCTGGAGTATACGGGGATAACTGAAGCTTTCTTT.

V usage is TRBV4-2 and J usage is TRBJ2-4; 11 positions agree with TRBD1. Germline V gives CDR1 LGHNA, CDR2 YNFKEQ. The CDR3 consists of 15 residues. V trimming: 4 bases; J trimming: 6 bases; junction bases outside the gene matches: 5. The CDR3 DNA follows: TGTGCCAGCAGCCTAGGACAGGGGGCGGGAAACATTCAGTACTTC. Translation: CASSLGQGAGNIQYF.

The chain couples TRBV15 to TRBJ1-2; D gene uncertain. CDR1 LNHNV and CDR2 YYDKDF come from the germline V gene (reference sequence). The CDR3 totals 14 residues. The V end was cut by 1 base, the J end by 6 bases, with 12 bases between. The CDR3 sequence is CATSRVGRQDGYTF. CDR3 bases: TGTGCCACCAGCAGAGTGGGGAGGCAGGATGGCTACACCTTC.

This clone was detected once. The V and J genes are TRBV9 and TRBJ1-2; no clear D. Trimming removed 0 bases at V and 0 bases at J, with 9 bases between. Germline values: CDR1 SGDLS, CDR2 YYNGEE. The CDR3 spans 15 residues. This chain's CDR3 is CASSVGSASNYGYTF. The CDR3 region has the DNA TGTGCCAGCAGCGTAGGGTCGGCATCTAACTATGGCTACACCTTC. The whole variable domain, filled in from reference TRBV9 and TRBJ1-2, reads DSGVTQTPKHLITATGQRVTLRCSPRSGDLSVYWYQQSLDQGLQFLIQYYNGEERAKGNILERFSAQQFPDLHSELNLSSLELGDSALYFCASSVGSASNYGYTFGSGTRLTVV.

The rearrangement links TRBV5-1 to TRBJ2-5; D is perhaps TRBD1 (7 bases). There are 15 residues in the CDR3. The germline gives CDR1 SGHRS, CDR2 YFSETQ. Trimming took 5 bases from V and 4 from J, leaving 18 bases between them. The CDR3 reads CASRDRRGEGETQYF. CDR3 bases: TGCGCCAGCAGGGATCGCAGGGGGGAAGGAGAGACCCAGTACTTC. The full variable domain, completed using reference TRBV5-1 and TRBJ2-5, is KAGVTQTPRYLIKTRGQQVTLSCSPISGHRSVSWYQQTPGQGLQFLFEYFSETQRNKGNFPGRFSGRQFSNSRSEMNVSTLELGDSALYLCASRDRRGEGETQYFGPGTRLLVL.

Only a few counts were recorded for this clone. This chain joins TRBV27 and TRBJ2-7; D not certain. Germline V CDR1 and CDR2: MNHEY, SMNVEV (reference sequence). V dropped 3 bases and J dropped 0 bases, with 9 bases sitting between them. CDR3 length equals 14 residues. CDR3 protein: CASSFGLSSYEQYF. The CDR3, as DNA: TGTGCCAGCAGTTTCGGATTGAGCTCCTACGAGCAGTACTTC.

This clone was picked up a small number of times. The chain carries TRBV20-1 and TRBJ2-3, with D unresolved. CDR3 length: 11 amino acids. Looked up from germline, CDR1 is DFQATT and CDR2 is SNEGSKA (reference sequence). Trimming removed 5 bases from V and 2 bases from J, with 5 bases in between. CDR3 bases: TGCAGTGCTGGGAACACAGATACGCAGTATTTT. It specifies CSAGNTDTQYF.

The chain carries TRBV28 and TRBJ2-5; TRBD1 matches at 8 bases. Germline V gene sequence: CDR1 MDHEN, CDR2 SYDVKM. V lost 7 bases and J lost 5; bases outside the gene matches: 12. The length of the CDR3 is 15 residues. The CDR3: CASTRTGSGLETQYF. Here the CDR3 DNA reads TGTGCCAGCACCCGGACAGGGTCGGGTTTGGAGACCCAGTACTTC.

The V and J genes are TRBV5-6 and TRBJ2-4; tentatively, D is TRBD1 or TRBD2 (5 bases each). Between the trimmed V and J ends, which lost 1 base and 1 base, there was a span of 6 bases. The CDR3 spans 14 residues. The germline V gene encodes CDR1 SGHDT and CDR2 YYEEEE. This CDR3 reads CASSLWGAKNIQYF. CDR3 in DNA: TGTGCCAGCAGCTTGTGGGGGGCCAAAAACATTCAGTACTTC.

As to this clone: At one of its ends the junction is not consistent with the germline gene, which may arise from a read error. V gene TRBV5-1 combines with J gene TRBJ2-7; TRBD2 aligns across 14 bases. The CDR3 contains 14 residues. Germline V CDR1 and CDR2: SGHRS, YFSETQ. CDR3 residues: CARSGGLAGVEQYF. CDR3 nucleotide sequence: TGCGCCCGCAGCGGGGGACTAGCGGGGGTGGAGCAGTACTTC.

The genes are TRBV30 and TRBJ1-2; TRBD1 aligns across 11 bases. The CDR3 is 13 residues long. With 3 bases clipped from V and 3 bases from J, the junction kept 0 bases outside the gene matches. CDR1 and CDR2 (germline): GTSNPN, SVGIG (reference sequence). The CDR3 spells CAWRGQGDYGYTF. CDR3 in DNA: TGTGCCTGGAGGGGACAGGGGGACTATGGCTACACCTTC.

The rearrangement uses TRBV7-3 and TRBJ2-1, with 9 bases lining up with TRBD2. The germline gives CDR1 SGHTA, CDR2 FQGTGA. The CDR3 sequence is 13 residues long. J was trimmed by 10 bases and V by 4 bases; bases with no gene match: 5. The CDR3 DNA is TGTGCCAGCAGCTCGCTAGCGGGGCGGGAGCAGTTCTTC. Translated: CASSSLAGREQFF.

V usage is TRBV29-1 and J usage is TRBJ2-3, with D perhaps TRBD1 (7 bases). CDR3 length equals 16 residues. The germline V gene has CDR1 SQVTM and CDR2 ANQGSEA. V was trimmed by 6 bases and J by 3 bases, leaving 22 bases between them. The CDR3 DNA sequence: TGCAGCGTGATTTATCTCGGGGCAGGGGGGACAGATACGCAGTATTTT. Its translation is CSVIYLGAGGTDTQYF.

CDR3 in DNA: TGTGCCAGTAGGACCTCAGAGGGCTGGAATAGCAATCAGCCCCAGCATTTT. It yields the protein CASRTSEGWNSNQPQHF. The chain links TRBV19 to TRBJ1-5; D gene ambiguous. CDR3 length equals 17 residues. V was cut by 6 bases and J by 0 bases, with 18 bases left in between. CDR1 LNHDA and CDR2 SQIVND come from the germline V gene (reference sequence).